Below are 27 T cell receptor beta chains sequenced from a single sample in a study of T-cell memory formation after mild COVID-19. A single record per CDR3 protein comes from TCRdb applying MiXCR to the 5' RACE reads. The table has about 400,000 distinct CDR3 sequences, about 25% seen once; the top ten hold around 13%. Sequencing used PBMCs or a T cell subset sorted from them (not recorded which). The receptors shown here come from an adult woman who had mild COVID-19 (a few samples of this study predate the infection). Cell type and time point are not known.

The chain uses TRBV5-5 and TRBJ2-7; D is perhaps TRBD1 (6 bases). The CDR3 is 17 residues long. V lost 2 bases and J 5 bases, leaving 23 bases between the germline ends. Germline V gives CDR1 SGHKS, CDR2 YYEKEE (reference sequence). The CDR3 DNA follows: TGTGCCAGCAGCTTAACCTCTGCTGCCCAGGGGTCCCACGAGCAGTACTTC. This encodes CASSLTSAAQGSHEQYF.

There are a few counts of this clonotype. This sequence joins TRBV29-1 and TRBJ2-7; D is possibly TRBD2 (7 bases). CDR3 length: 13 amino acids. Germline loops: CDR1 SQVTM, CDR2 ANQGSEA. Trimming removed 5 bases from V and 2 bases from J, with 13 bases in between. The CDR3, as DNA: TGCAGCGTTTACGGGGGGCAGGCCTACGAGCAGTACTTC. It yields the protein CSVYGGQAYEQYF.

The chain employs TRBV21-1 and TRBJ2-7; the table assigns TRBD1, which was not confirmed against the DNA. TRBV21-1 is shown as a pseudogene. This CDR3 is built from 15 residues. CDR3 sequence reads: CASSKEYREYYEQYF. The CDR3 region has the DNA TGTGCCAGCAGCAAAGAATACAGGGAATACTACGAGCAGTACTTC.

V is TRBV15 and J is TRBJ1-5; D remains ambiguous. The CDR3 runs to 14 residues. Between the trimmed V and J ends, which lost 1 base and 7 bases, there was a span of 11 bases. CDR1 and CDR2 from the germline V gene are LNHNV and YYDKDF (reference sequence). The CDR3 reads CATSRGTTGQPQHF. CDR3 coding DNA: TGTGCCACCAGCAGAGGTACGACCGGGCAGCCCCAGCATTTT.

This clonotype was seen repeatedly, ten times or more. This chain links TRBV7-6 with TRBJ2-1; the D is unclear. The CDR3 has 11 residues. Trimming shortened V by 5 bases and J by 10 bases, and 9 bases separated the two germline ends. Germline V CDR1 and CDR2: SGHVS, FNYEAQ. CDR3 sequence: CASSPRLEQFF. CDR3 nucleotide sequence: TGTGCCAGCAGCCCGCGGTTAGAGCAGTTCTTC. Combining the CDR3 with reference TRBV7-6 and TRBJ2-1 gives the whole variable domain GAGVSQSPRYKVTKRGQDVALRCDPISGHVSLYWYRQALGQGPEFLTYFNYEAQQDKSGLPNDRFSAERPEGSISTLTIQRTEQRDSAMYRCASSPRLEQFFGPGTRLTVL.

The gene calls are TRBV10-3 and TRBJ2-7, with TRBD2 matching 7 bases. The CDR3 totals 13 residues. Germline V gives CDR1 ENHRY, CDR2 SYGVKD. V was pared by 10 bases and J by 2 bases, with 8 bases of the junction left unmatched. The CDR3 reads CATLSGLTYEQYF. The DNA for the CDR3 is TGTGCCACGCTTAGCGGGCTTACCTACGAGCAGTACTTC.

The rearrangement links TRBV5-1 to TRBJ1-1; D is possibly TRBD1 (5 bases). V was pared by 7 bases and J by 4 bases, with 17 bases between. Per germline, CDR1 SGHRS and CDR2 YFSETQ. This CDR3 has 14 residues. The chain's CDR3 is CASSNAGSGTEAFF. CDR3 bases: TGCGCCAGCTCCAACGCAGGGTCGGGCACTGAAGCTTTCTTT.

The chain recombines TRBV6-1 with TRBJ2-2, with a possible D match to TRBD1 (5 bases). Germline CDR1 MNHNS, CDR2 SASEGT. The CDR3 runs 15 residues. The V end lost 2 bases, the J end lost 2 bases, and 9 bases lay between the germline ends. CDR3 protein: CASSERQGNTGELFF. The CDR3 coding sequence is TGTGCCAGCAGTGAACGGCAGGGTAACACCGGGGAGCTGTTTTTT.

This clonotype was seen a few times. This chain uses TRBV5-1 with TRBJ2-5, with 9 bases identical to TRBD2. The CDR3 extends over 16 amino acids. CDR1 is SGHRS and CDR2 is YFSETQ in the germline V gene. V dropped 4 bases and J dropped 1; count of bases not matched to a gene: 8. The CDR3 loop reads CASSRRVAGAQETQYF. The CDR3 DNA follows: TGCGCCAGCAGCCGGCGAGTAGCGGGAGCCCAAGAGACCCAGTACTTC. The whole variable domain, remainder taken from reference TRBV5-1 and TRBJ2-5, is KAGVTQTPRYLIKTRGQQVTLSCSPISGHRSVSWYQQTPGQGLQFLFEYFSETQRNKGNFPGRFSGRQFSNSRSEMNVSTLELGDSALYLCASSRRVAGAQETQYFGPGTRLLVL.

The chain uses TRBV4-3 and TRBJ2-7; D is uncertain. This CDR3 is 14 amino acids long. The germline gives CDR1 LGHNA, CDR2 YSLEER. Trimming stripped 0 bases from V and 3 bases from J, with 9 bases between. The CDR3 loop is CASSQDYKGYEQYF. In nucleotides, the CDR3 is TGCGCCAGCAGCCAAGATTATAAGGGCTACGAGCAGTACTTC.

This clonotype appeared many times. V is TRBV3-1 and J is TRBJ2-7, with D perhaps TRBD2 (6 bases). The CDR3 sequence is 13 residues long. The ends were cut back, 4 bases at V and 9 bases at J, with 16 bases in the middle. The germline V gene encodes CDR1 LGHDT and CDR2 YNNKEL (reference sequence). CDR3 DNA sequence: TGTGCCAGCAGCCCGCGGGACTCGCTGGGGCAGTACTTC. Its translation: CASSPRDSLGQYF.

The rearrangement joins TRBV4-3 to TRBJ1-1; D may be TRBD1 (5 bases). This CDR3 has 13 residues. CDR1 and CDR2 (germline): LGHNA, YSLEER. The V end was cut by 9 bases, the J end by 4 bases, with 15 bases between. DNA for the CDR3: TGCGCCAGGGGGAAGGGGCGGGCCACTGAAGCTTTCTTT. Amino acids: CARGKGRATEAFF.

The chain couples TRBV5-1 to TRBJ1-2, with unresolved D. The CDR3 is 14 residues long. V shed 0 bases and J shed 5 bases, with 11 bases lying between them. CDR1 is SGHRS and CDR2 is YFSETQ in the germline V gene. For the CDR3, the DNA is TGCGCCAGCAGCTTGGCGGGGAGTAGGTATGGCTACACCTTC. The encoded protein is CASSLAGSRYGYTF.

The CDR3: CSARVGVSEQYF. The CDR3 region has the DNA TGCAGTGCTAGAGTGGGAGTCTCCGAGCAGTACTTC. The chain recombines TRBV20-1 with TRBJ2-7; D is possibly TRBD2 (5 bases). Trimming left V 1 base short and J 6 bases short, with 10 bases between. Germline V CDR1 and CDR2: DFQATT, SNEGSKA (reference sequence). There are 12 residues in the CDR3.

V gene TRBV3-1 combines with J gene TRBJ2-3; 12 bases match TRBD2. With 3 bases clipped from V and 0 bases from J, the junction kept 10 bases outside the gene matches. This CDR3 contains 19 residues. Germline V CDR1 and CDR2: LGHDT, YNNKEL (reference sequence). This chain's CDR3 is CASSHRRLAGAASTDTQYF. CDR3 coding DNA: TGTGCCAGCAGCCACCGTCGACTAGCGGGGGCCGCTAGCACAGATACGCAGTATTTT.

The gene calls are TRBV7-7 and TRBJ2-7; TRBD1 matches 7 bases. The V gene's germline CDR1 is SSHAT and CDR2 FNYEAQ (reference sequence). The CDR3 loop spans 18 amino acids. Trimming removed 1 base from V and 4 bases from J; junction bases left unmatched: 16. CDR3 sequence reads: CASSLGGQEALDVYEQYF. The CDR3 DNA reads TGTGCCAGCAGCTTAGGAGGACAGGAGGCCCTTGATGTATACGAGCAGTACTTC.

The chain couples TRBV5-1 to TRBJ2-5, with 10 bases identical to TRBD2. The CDR3 length is 15 residues. Trimming at V came to 1 base and at J to 4 bases, leaving 4 bases not matched to a gene. CDR1 and CDR2 (germline): SGHRS, YFSETQ. DNA of the CDR3: TGCGCCAGCAGCTTGTTGGCTAGCGGGAGAGAGACCCAGTACTTC. This sequence encodes CASSLLASGRETQYF.

This sequence joins TRBV6-6 and TRBJ1-1; D might be TRBD1 (5 bases). V lost 6 bases, J lost 8 bases, and 16 bases lay in between. Germline assignment: CDR1 MNHNY and CDR2 SVGAGI (reference sequence). This CDR3 spans 13 amino acids. This CDR3 is CASSHPRGIEAFF. CDR3 in DNA: TGTGCCAGCAGCCACCCCCGGGGCATCGAAGCTTTCTTT.

This clonotype was picked up a small number of times. The chain uses TRBV7-9 and TRBJ2-1, with TRBD2 identical over 9 bases. This CDR3 has 15 amino acids. Per germline, CDR1 SEHNR and CDR2 FQNEAQ (reference sequence). V shed 7 bases, J shed 6 bases, and the junction held 10 bases outside the gene matches. CDR3 loop: CASTASGASINEQFF. The CDR3 nucleotides are TGTGCCAGCACGGCTAGCGGGGCTTCTATCAATGAGCAGTTCTTC.

This clonotype has a handful of counts. The chain couples TRBV6-2 or TRBV6-3 to TRBJ1-5; 10 nucleotides match TRBD1. The CDR3 loop spans 15 amino acids. With 6 bases clipped from V and 0 bases from J, the junction kept 2 bases outside the gene matches. Germline V gives CDR1 MNHEY, CDR2 SVGEGT. CDR3 DNA sequence: TGTGCCAGCAGAGGGACAGGGGATAGCAATCAGCCCCAGCATTTT. Its protein product is CASRGTGDSNQPQHF.

The chain employs TRBV12-3 or TRBV12-4 and TRBJ2-3; 7 bases are shared with TRBD2. V shed 7 bases and J 1 base; nucleotides not matched to a gene: 11. This CDR3 contains 16 residues. CDR3 sequence reads: CASTSGAGLGTDTQYF. In DNA form, the CDR3 reads TGTGCCAGCACCTCCGGAGCGGGGTTGGGCACAGATACGCAGTATTTT.

The chain combines TRBV12-3 or TRBV12-4 with TRBJ1-5; D uncertain. The CDR3 sequence is 13 residues long. V lost 6 bases and J 4 bases, leaving 10 bases between the germline ends. This chain's CDR3 is CASSPQFNQPQHF. CDR3 nucleotide sequence: TGTGCCAGCAGCCCACAGTTTAATCAGCCCCAGCATTTT.

V usage is TRBV12-5 and J usage is TRBJ2-1; a possible D gene is TRBD2 (5 bases). Germline values: CDR1 LGHNT, CDR2 FRNRAP. CDR3 length: 14 amino acids. V was cut by 5 bases and J by 5 bases, with 13 bases left in between. CDR3 sequence (DNA): TGTGCTAGTGGTCCGGGGTACCGAAACAATGAGCAGTTCTTC. Its protein is CASGPGYRNNEQFF.

This clonotype was counted at least ten times. The rearrangement joins TRBV10-3 to TRBJ2-1; 8 nucleotides agree with TRBD2. The CDR3 is 15 residues long. Germline CDR1 reads ENHRY; CDR2 reads SYGVKD. J gave up 3 bases and V 2 bases, and 3 bases lay outside the gene matches. The CDR3 protein is CAISEPAGVYNEQFF. The CDR3 nucleotides are TGTGCCATCAGTGAGCCAGCGGGAGTCTACAATGAGCAGTTCTTC.

This clonotype was observed at least ten times. V gene TRBV20-1 combines with J gene TRBJ2-2, with D possibly being TRBD2 (6 bases). This CDR3 is 15 amino acids long. Germline lookup yields CDR1 DFQATT and CDR2 SNEGSKA (reference sequence). The ends were cut back, 0 bases at V and 3 bases at J, with 11 bases in the middle. The DNA for the CDR3 is TGCAGTGCTAGAGATTCCGGGAGAGACACCGGGGAGCTGTTTTTT. Encoded protein: CSARDSGRDTGELFF.

This clonotype was counted only a few times. The chain couples TRBV5-6 to TRBJ2-5; TRBD2 agrees at 7 bases. The CDR3 covers 16 residues. CDR1 is SGHDT and CDR2 is YYEEEE in the germline V gene. After removal of 0 bases from V and 2 bases from J, the junction contained 7 bases not matched to a gene. The CDR3: CASSLGYPSGQETQYF. The CDR3 nucleotides read TGTGCCAGCAGCTTGGGTTACCCTAGCGGACAAGAGACCCAGTACTTC.

This chain uses TRBV4-1 with TRBJ1-2; TRBD1 might be the D (5 bases). The length of the CDR3 is 16 residues. CDR1 MGHRA and CDR2 YSYEKL come from the germline V gene. V lost 4 bases, J lost 5 bases, and 20 bases lay in between. The CDR3 bases are TGCGCCAGCAGCCCAGACATCAGCCAGGGCGTTTATGGCTACACCTTC. It translates to CASSPDISQGVYGYTF.